The following is a T cell receptor (beta chain) sequence with its context. Germline V gene sequence: CDR1 SNHLY, CDR2 FYNNEI. The CDR3 sequence is 14 residues long. Trimming removed 5 bases at V and 0 bases at J, with 10 bases between. The assay was immunoSEQ multiplex PCR, and TCRdb's table has in-frame clones only and misses some. Of some 120,000 clones in the sample, 70% to 90% were seen once. The data originate from a study of cytomegalovirus exposure and HLA in healthy donors. Background on the study: The use of the same platform for the 120 or so validation repertoires and the roughly 700 first-cohort repertoires was reported by a later analysis.

The chain links TRBV2 to TRBJ1-1; D uncertain. The TCR was taken from a woman aged 30 to 39 in good health and CMV-seronegative. The sequenced material came from PBMCs. CDR3 nucleotides: TGTGCCAGCAGTCAAAGACTGTTGAACACTGAAGCTTTCTTT. This encodes CASSQRLLNTEAFF.